The clone carrying this TCR beta chain occurred once. Method: immunoSEQ multiplex PCR; TCRdb's copy keeps in-frame clones and lacks some. The table records over 150,000 clones, roughly 95% of them present only once. This entry belongs to a study of control samples from healthy donors and cancer patients. The trim removed 6 bases at V and 5 bases at J, leaving 3 bases unmatched. This CDR3 has 13 amino acids. Germline loops: CDR1 MNHEY, CDR2 SVGAGI. This sequence joins TRBV6-5 and TRBJ2-2; 7 bases map to TRBD1. This receptor was identified in a woman between 25 and 40 years old in good health. Source material: blood. The CDR3, as DNA: TGTGCCAGCAGCCGACAGGGAACCGGGGAGCTGTTTTTT. It codes for CASSRQGTGELFF.